This T cell receptor beta chain was sequenced for a study of siplizumab effects on memory and regulatory T cells. Libraries were prepared by immunoSEQ multiplex PCR; TCRdb keeps only in-frame clonotypes and omits some of them. This table has some 100,000 clones, around 90% appearing once. Points from the study as a whole: There was no confirmation of the suppressive function of proliferating Tregs from siplizumab cultures. Naive T cells, seemingly more diverse than memory cells, seemed major alloresponse contributors. With siplizumab, Treg-derived clones averaged roughly 70% of mappable alloreactive CD4+ clones, versus 25% to 30% in controls.

Germline V gene lookup returns CDR1 SGHTA and CDR2 FQGNSA. The CDR3 is made up of 19 amino acids. The junction had 4 bases not matched to a gene; V was cut back by 1 base and J by 0 bases. Worth noting for this clone: What it binds is unknown.

This rearrangement joins TRBV7-2 to TRBJ2-2, with 14 bases fitting TRBD2. Material: CD4+ T cells sorted from blood. This clonotype was obtained from a human donor in good health. Some clones in this sample may be carry-over from other donors' samples. CDR3 sequence (DNA): TGTGCCAGCAGCTTAGGGGGACTAGCGGGAGTCTCGAACACCGGGGAGCTGTTTTTT. Protein product: CASSLGGLAGVSNTGELFF.